This TCR beta chain was documented in a study of blood T cell repertoires in COVID-19. On the study more broadly: The samples span acute and convalescent COVID-19 from the United States, Italy and Spain. PBMCs, B-cell-depleted T cells, or T cells were the source of the cDNA or gDNA that made up the material.

Produced via immunoSEQ multiplex PCR; TCRdb's table is partial and in-frame only. The data contain around 64,000 clones, around nine tenths of them singletons. The CDR3 length is 16 residues. V lost 4 bases, J lost 5 bases, and 11 bases stayed unmatched. Germline V gene sequence: CDR1 SGHRS, CDR2 YFSETQ. The rearrangement joins TRBV5-1 to TRBJ2-2, with 7 bases identical to TRBD2. Sample: peripheral blood. The sequence was collected from an elderly woman with acute or convalescent COVID-19. The CDR3 here is CASSATTSERTGELFF. CDR3 in DNA: TGCGCCAGCAGCGCAACCACTAGCGAGAGGACCGGGGAGCTGTTTTTT.